A single sample is the source of the 20 T cell receptor beta chains below, sequenced in a study of blood T cell repertoires in COVID-19. Using immunoSEQ multiplex PCR, the repertoire was profiled, and TCRdb retains in-frame clones only, with some absent. The sample has around 70,000 clones, about 80% seen once. Sequencing was performed on peripheral blood. These receptors were collected from a human donor in a cohort sampled during active COVID-19.

This chain uses TRBV5-1 with TRBJ2-5; 13 bases are a match to TRBD2. CDR1 and CDR2 from the germline V gene are SGHRS and YFSETQ. CDR3 size: 15 residues. V lost 3 bases, J lost 5 bases, and 4 bases stayed unmatched. DNA for the CDR3: TGCGCCAGCAGCTCGACTAGCGGGGGGCGTGAGACCCAGTACTTC. Encoded protein: CASSSTSGGRETQYF.

The chain couples TRBV7-2 to TRBJ2-7; TRBD2 matches at 10 bases. Unmatched junction bases numbered 11, after V lost 2 bases and J lost 10 bases. There are 15 residues in the CDR3. CDR1 and CDR2 from the germline V gene are SGHTA and FQGNSA. The CDR3 nucleotides read TGTGCCAGCAGCTTATCCTGGCTAGCGGGGGCCAAACAGTACTTC. This translates into CASSLSWLAGAKQYF.

This sequence joins TRBV27 and TRBJ2-1; D unresolved. Germline V CDR1 and CDR2: MNHEY, SMNVEV (reference sequence). Between the trimmed V and J ends, which lost 9 bases and 4 bases, there was a span of 19 bases. CDR3 length equals 15 residues. The CDR3 region is CARIQMEERYNEQFF. CDR3 in DNA: TGTGCCAGGATACAAATGGAAGAGCGTTACAATGAGCAGTTCTTC.

The chain uses TRBV28 and TRBJ2-3, with a possible D match to TRBD2 (6 bases). Per the germline V gene, CDR1 is MDHEN and CDR2 is SYDVKM. This CDR3 contains 12 residues. The V gene lost 2 bases and the J gene lost 12 bases, with 12 bases spanning the gap. CDR3 in amino acids: CASSLGLASQYF. The CDR3 nucleotides are TGTGCCAGCAGTTTAGGGCTAGCGAGCCAGTATTTT.

The chain couples TRBV18 to TRBJ2-5, with D tentatively TRBD1 (5 bases). The germline CDR1 and CDR2 sequences are KGHSH and LQKENI. The germline V and J ends were trimmed by 2 bases and 5 bases, with 9 bases remaining between them. The CDR3 length is 13 residues. The CDR3 sequence: CASSPDSEETQYF. For the CDR3, the DNA is TGTGCCAGCTCACCAGACAGTGAGGAGACCCAGTACTTC.

V usage is TRBV7-8 and J usage is TRBJ2-5, with 10 nucleotides matching TRBD2. V lost 5 bases and J lost 2; bases outside the gene matches: 5. CDR3 length equals 15 residues. CDR1 is SGHVS and CDR2 is FQNEAQ in the germline V gene. This CDR3 is CASSALAGGQETQYF. CDR3 nucleotide sequence: TGTGCCAGCAGCGCATTAGCGGGGGGACAAGAGACCCAGTACTTC. Full variable domain (missing parts from reference TRBV7-8 and TRBJ2-5): GAGVSQSPRYKVAKRGQDVALRCDPISGHVSLFWYQQALGQGPEFLTYFQNEAQLDKSGLPSDRFFAERPEGSVSTLKIQRTQQEDSAVYLCASSALAGGQETQYFGPGTRLLVL.

The chain combines TRBV7-2 with TRBJ1-1; weak D call: TRBD1 (5 bases). Per the germline V gene, CDR1 is SGHTA and CDR2 is FQGNSA. This CDR3 comprises 12 residues. The V end was cut by 2 bases, the J end by 11 bases, with 12 bases between. DNA for the CDR3: TGTGCCAGCAGCTTATCCGGAGGGGCCGCTTTCTTT. Translating it yields CASSLSGGAAFF.

The chain links TRBV5-1 to TRBJ1-2; 8 nucleotides agree with TRBD1. The CDR3 runs to 14 residues. Germline loops: CDR1 SGHRS, CDR2 YFSETQ. V was clipped by 3 bases and J by 7 bases; unmatched bases: 8. The DNA of the CDR3 is TGCGCCAGCAGCTGGGGACAGGCGAAAGCTGGCTACACCTTC. It encodes CASSWGQAKAGYTF.

This clone turned up a few times. This chain links TRBV5-4 with TRBJ1-3; D is unclear. Germline V CDR1 and CDR2: SGHNT, YYREEE (reference sequence). Trimming stripped 0 bases from V and 2 bases from J, with 9 bases between. This CDR3 region has 15 residues. CDR3 DNA sequence: TGTGCCAGCAGCTTGGACCTCGGGGCTGGAAACACCATATATTTT. Translated, it gives CASSLDLGAGNTIYF.

The chain has TRBV4-2 and TRBJ1-3; perhaps TRBD1 as D (5 bases). The CDR3 spans 20 residues. The V end lost 2 bases, the J end lost 0 bases, and 23 bases lay between the germline ends. In germline, CDR1 is LGHNA, CDR2 YNFKEQ. In DNA, the CDR3 is TGTGCCAGCAGCCAATCCGAAGCCCGACAGTATTCTGGCTCTGGAAACACCATATATTTT. As protein: CASSQSEARQYSGSGNTIYF.

This chain joins TRBV2 and TRBJ2-7; 8 nucleotides align to TRBD2. Germline V gives CDR1 SNHLY, CDR2 FYNNEI. This CDR3 comprises 15 residues. V dropped 6 bases and J dropped 0; count of bases not matched to a gene: 7. The CDR3 nucleotides are TGTGCCAGCAGGGAACGAGCGGGGGTCTCCTACGAGCAGTACTTC. Protein product: CASRERAGVSYEQYF.

The J gene is TRBJ2-7, the V gene TRBV24-1; D is possibly TRBD2 (7 bases). The CDR3 is made up of 14 amino acids. Deletions cut 5 bases from V and 0 bases from J, with 10 bases between. CDR1 is KGHDR, CDR2 SFDVKD, per germline. DNA for the CDR3: TGTGCCACCAGTGCGGGGGGCGCCTCCTACGAGCAGTACTTC. It encodes CATSAGGASYEQYF.

V gene TRBV7-6 combines with J gene TRBJ2-5; D might be TRBD2 (5 bases). The germline V and J ends were trimmed by 0 bases and 2 bases, with 10 bases remaining between them. This CDR3 has 15 residues. The germline V gene has CDR1 SGHVS and CDR2 FNYEAQ. CDR3 in amino acids: CASSLAPGKQETQYF. CDR3 coding DNA: TGTGCCAGCAGCTTAGCGCCGGGAAAACAAGAGACCCAGTACTTC.

The CDR3 DNA reads TGTGCCAGCTCACCAGCGGGTACTAGCGGGTACGAGCAGTACTTC. Translation: CASSPAGTSGYEQYF. The J gene is TRBJ2-7, the V gene TRBV18, with 9 bases lining up with TRBD2. This CDR3 contains 15 residues. CDR1 and CDR2 from the germline V gene are KGHSH and LQKENI. Losses at the gene ends were 2 bases for V and 4 bases for J; bases not matched to a gene: 6.

The chain recombines TRBV5-1 with TRBJ1-1; D is perhaps TRBD1 (6 bases). The CDR3 has 14 amino acids. Germline V gene sequence: CDR1 SGHRS, CDR2 YFSETQ. V lost 3 bases, J lost 1 base, and 10 bases lay in between. Here the CDR3 reads CASSSGQPNTEAFF. In nucleotides, the CDR3 is TGCGCCAGCAGCTCCGGACAGCCGAACACTGAAGCTTTCTTT.

The genes are TRBV3-1 (or the pseudogene TRBV3-2) and TRBJ2-5, with 7 bases matching TRBD2. V lost 5 bases, J lost 2 bases, and 11 bases stayed unmatched. In germline, CDR1 is LGHDT, CDR2 YNNKEL (reference sequence). CDR3 length: 16 residues. The CDR3 bases are TGTGCCAGCAGCACTAGACTAGCATTGAGGCAAGAGACCCAGTACTTC. Amino acid sequence: CASSTRLALRQETQYF.

The J gene is TRBJ2-4, the V gene TRBV9, with 9 bases identical to TRBD1. The CDR3 totals 15 residues. The V gene's germline CDR1 is SGDLS and CDR2 YYNGEE. V trimming: 3 bases; J trimming: 1 base; junction bases outside the gene matches: 2. The CDR3 region has the DNA TGTGCCAGCAGCGCCGGGACAGGGGCCAAAAACATTCAGTACTTC. This codes for CASSAGTGAKNIQYF.

This clone was counted between two and nine times. The chain has TRBV6-6 and TRBJ1-5; maybe TRBD1 (5 bases). V lost 6 bases and J 4 bases, leaving 10 bases between the germline ends. There are 13 residues in the CDR3. Germline V gives CDR1 MNHNY, CDR2 SVGAGI (reference sequence). The CDR3 loop reads CASSSGGNQPQHF. In nucleotides, the CDR3 is TGTGCCAGCAGCAGCGGGGGGAATCAGCCCCAGCATTTT.

The CDR3 DNA follows: TGTGCCAGCAGCCGACTTGGAAACCGCTACGAGCAGTACTTC. This codes for CASSRLGNRYEQYF. The rearrangement uses TRBV11-3 and TRBJ2-7, with no clear D. Germline assignment: CDR1 SGHNT and CDR2 YENEEA. The V gene lost 5 bases and the J gene lost 3 bases, with 14 bases spanning the gap. The CDR3 runs 14 residues.

This sequence joins TRBV7-2 and TRBJ2-1; the D gene is possibly TRBD1 (5 bases). Per the germline V gene, CDR1 is SGHTA and CDR2 is FQGNSA. Trimming left V 5 bases short and J 5 bases short, with 10 bases between. The CDR3 is made up of 13 amino acids. CDR3 coding DNA: TGTGCCAGCAGCCTAGACAGAAACAATGAGCAGTTCTTC. This translates into CASSLDRNNEQFF.